Listed here is a single TCR beta chain. Trimming took 5 bases from V and 5 from J; bases not matched to a gene: 7. Germline assignment: CDR1 SGHTA and CDR2 FQGNSA. The CDR3 is 14 amino acids. This sample is drawn from a study of beta chain features in type 1 diabetes. Every isolated RNA sample was fully reverse transcribed, so sequencing captured expressed TCRB transcripts. TCRdb keeps only in-frame clones here, not all; method: immunoSEQ multiplex PCR. The sample consists of just over 150,000 clones, approximately 10% of them appearing once. Sequencing was performed on central memory CD4+ T cells from blood. The V gene is TRBV7-2, the J gene TRBJ1-1, with 8 bases identical to TRBD1. The clonotype originates from a man aged 18 to 29 in good health. CDR3 residues: CASSPFRTGTEAFF. DNA for the CDR3: TGTGCCAGCAGCCCGTTCCGGACAGGGACTGAAGCTTTCTTT.